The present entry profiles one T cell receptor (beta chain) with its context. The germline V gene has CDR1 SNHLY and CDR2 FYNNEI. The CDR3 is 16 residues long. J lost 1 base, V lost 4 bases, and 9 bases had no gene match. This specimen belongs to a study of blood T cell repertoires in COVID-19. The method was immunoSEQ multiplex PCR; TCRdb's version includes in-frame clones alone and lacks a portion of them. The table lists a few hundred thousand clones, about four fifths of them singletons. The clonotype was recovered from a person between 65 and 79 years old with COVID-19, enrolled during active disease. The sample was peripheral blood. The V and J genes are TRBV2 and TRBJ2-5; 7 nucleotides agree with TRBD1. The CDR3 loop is CASSGHPGGSQETQYF. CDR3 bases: TGTGCCAGCAGTGGCCACCCAGGGGGTTCCCAAGAGACCCAGTACTTC.